This record looks at one T cell receptor (beta chain) sequence and its context. These data come from a study of blood T cell repertoires in COVID-19. Study context: Acute-phase and convalescent COVID-19 samples originated in the United States, Italy and Spain. T cells, B-cell-depleted T cells, or PBMCs supplied cDNA or gDNA.

Sequencing used immunoSEQ multiplex PCR; TCRdb keeps in-frame clones, though not all of them. Here the sample spans about 160,000 clones, roughly 84% being singletons. Sequences were obtained from peripheral blood. The receptor comes from a woman of 80 years or more with active or convalescent COVID-19.

This CDR3 is CASSILDRGPYNEQFF. The CDR3 nucleotides are TGTGCCAGTAGCATCCTTGACAGGGGACCCTACAATGAGCAGTTCTTC. The chain joins TRBV19 to TRBJ2-1, with 8 bases lining up with TRBD1. Germline V gene lookup returns CDR1 LNHDA and CDR2 SQIVND (reference sequence). The length of the CDR3 is 16 residues. V lost 6 bases to trimming and J lost 2 bases; unmatched junction nucleotides: 9.